This TCR beta chain is from a study of control samples from healthy donors and cancer patients. Sequencing was performed with immunoSEQ multiplex PCR; in TCRdb, only in-frame clones are kept and a portion is missing. The table has tens of thousands of clones, around nine tenths seen once. The CDR3 is 14 amino acids. Deletions cut 1 base from V and 10 bases from J, with 12 bases between. Germline-derived CDR1 and CDR2 are SGHDT and YYEEEE. This clone has just one count. Sequencing was carried out using PBMCs. V usage is TRBV5-6 and J usage is TRBJ1-6, with D perhaps TRBD1 (6 bases). The source is a woman aged 60 to 75 with head and neck cancer. In DNA form, the CDR3 reads TGTGCCAGCAGCTTGTGGGGACAAATCTCACCCCTCCACTTT. Translating gives CASSLWGQISPLHF. Together with reference TRBV5-6 and TRBJ1-6, the CDR3 gives the full variable domain: DAGVTQSPTHLIKTRGQQVTLRCSPKSGHDTVSWYQQALGQGPQFIFQYYEEEERQRGNFPDRFSGHQFPNYSSELNVNALLLGDSALYLCASSLWGQISPLHFGNGTRLTVT.